This T cell receptor (beta chain) appears in the sequencing data of a study of cytomegalovirus exposure and HLA in healthy donors. Both 60 Vbeta primers and 13 Jbeta primers went into the PCR. Profiling relied on immunoSEQ multiplex PCR, and the TCRdb table lists in-frame clones only, not all of them. The sample shows roughly 120,000 clones, about 80% of them seen only once. CDR3 length equals 16 residues. V gave up 1 base and J gave up 0 bases, with 10 bases separating them. Germline V gives CDR1 SGHVS, CDR2 FQNEAQ. Study-level findings and limits: While the bulk of TCR sequences proved rare, some public TCRs turned up in many donors. Most CMV-associated TCR beta chains were later found to appear HLA-restricted. With DRB1 most and HLA-C fewest, TCR association rates differed between HLA loci in a later analysis.

A remark on this clone: Its antigen remains unknown.

V gene TRBV7-8 combines with J gene TRBJ2-1; D not certain. The sequencing sample was made of PBMCs. The sequence came from a man in his thirties or forties in good health and CMV-seronegative. This CDR3 is CASSLGGGGSYNEQFF. CDR3 in DNA: TGTGCCAGCAGCTTAGGTGGCGGCGGCTCCTACAATGAGCAGTTCTTC.